The rows below give T cell receptor beta chains drawn from one sample of a study of blood T cell repertoires in COVID-19. Data came from immunoSEQ multiplex PCR; TCRdb stores just in-frame clones and leaves some out. Among 84,000 or so clones, 80% were seen once, and the ten largest hold less than 20%. The specimen sequenced was peripheral blood. The receptor set was obtained from a woman of 80 years or more with acute or convalescent COVID-19. Both conserved end residues are part of each CDR3. D genes are given only for firm matches. A clone size is listed for some rows: how often the clone was seen (once, few, many), or a class if it is expanded.

v_gene	d_gene	abundance	j_gene	CDR3aa	CDR3nt
TRBV5-4	TRBD1	NA	TRBJ1-1	CASSLGDRGAFF	TGTGCCAGCAGCTTGGGGGACAGGGGAGCTTTCTTT
TRBV5-4	TRBD1	NA	TRBJ1-2	CASSLDRDRPSF	TGTGCCAGCAGCTTGGACCGGGACAGACCCTCCTTC
TRBV18	NA	NA	TRBJ2-1	CASSLTGNYNEQFF	TGTGCCAGCTCACTGACAGGAAATTACAATGAGCAGTTCTTC
TRBV2	NA	NA	TRBJ1-4	CASSDQRIREKLFF	TGTGCCAGCAGTGATCAACGGATCAGGGAAAAACTGTTTTTT
TRBV5-5	NA	NA	TRBJ2-6	CASSPSGGPGRSGANVLTF	TGTGCCAGCAGCCCCTCGGGTGGGCCAGGGCGGTCTGGGGCCAACGTCCTGACTTTC
TRBV14	NA	NA	TRBJ1-2	CASSQPGAGPRGYTF	TGTGCCAGCAGCCAACCCGGTGCGGGGCCGAGGGGCTACACCTTC
TRBV5-1	TRBD2	once	TRBJ2-1	CASSHRLAAYNEQFF	TGCGCCAGCAGCCATCGACTAGCGGCATACAATGAGCAGTTCTTC
TRBV9	TRBD2	few	TRBJ2-2	CASRAGSGSANTGELFF	TGTGCCAGCAGGGCCGGTAGCGGGAGCGCGAACACCGGGGAGCTGTTTTTT
TRBV29-1	NA	NA	TRBJ2-7	CSVGGWQGSYEQYF	TGCAGCGTTGGGGGTTGGCAGGGAAGCTACGAGCAGTACTTC
TRBV21-1	NA	NA	TRBJ1-5	CASSKRTDLSNQPQHF	TGTGCCAGCAGCAAAAGGACAGACCTTAGCAATCAGCCCCAGCATTTT
TRBV4-1	TRBD1	NA	TRBJ1-2	CASSQDQGQNYGYTF	TGCGCCAGCAGCCAAGACCAGGGACAGAACTATGGCTACACCTTC
TRBV7-3	NA	NA	TRBJ1-1	CASSYSGTWMNTEAFF	TGTGCCAGCAGCTATTCGGGTACTTGGATGAACACTGAAGCTTTCTTT
TRBV19	NA	once	TRBJ1-5	CASRDPQRDFSNQPQHF	TGTGCCAGTAGGGACCCCCAGAGGGATTTTAGCAATCAGCCCCAGCATTTT
TRBV19	NA	NA	TRBJ1-6	CASSTETVTFSSYNSPLHF	TGTGCCAGTAGTACCGAAACAGTAACCTTCTCCTCCTATAATTCACCCCTCCACTTT
TRBV5-1	TRBD1	few	TRBJ1-1	CASSWQGQSNTEAFF	TGCGCCAGCAGCTGGCAGGGACAGTCGAACACTGAAGCTTTCTTT
TRBV5-1	NA	NA	TRBJ1-6	CASSLASGNNSPLHF	TGCGCCAGCAGCTTGGCCTCGGGGAATAATTCACCCCTCCACTTT
TRBV7-9	TRBD2	NA	TRBJ2-2	CASKTGTRGTGELFF	TGTGCCAGCAAGACCGGGACTAGAGGTACCGGGGAGCTGTTTTTT
TRBV2	TRBD1	NA	TRBJ1-5	CASSEGGGGQPQHF	TGTGCCAGCAGTGAAGGAGGGGGCGGTCAGCCCCAGCATTTT
TRBV14	NA	NA	TRBJ2-7	CASRHRQVRPYEQYF	TGTGCCAGCAGACACCGACAGGTTCGTCCCTACGAGCAGTACTTC
TRBV4-2	NA	NA	TRBJ1-2	CASSQDRNRVGGYTF	TGTGCCAGCAGCCAAGATAGAAACAGGGTAGGTGGCTACACCTTC
TRBV25-1	NA	NA	TRBJ2-1	CASRRTMDNEQFF	TGTGCCAGCAGAAGGACAATGGACAATGAGCAGTTCTTC
TRBV12-1	NA	NA	TRBJ1-1	CASSPRTANTEAFF	TGTGCCAGCAGCCCCAGGACAGCTAACACTGAAGCTTTCTTT
TRBV27	NA	NA	TRBJ2-5	CASSSSGWKTQYF	TGTGCCAGCAGTTCCAGCGGGTGGAAGACCCAGTACTTC
TRBV28	TRBD1	NA	TRBJ2-4	CASMFQGENIQYF	TGTGCCAGCATGTTTCAGGGGGAAAACATTCAGTACTTC
TRBV28	NA	NA	TRBJ2-7	CASLPPIVSAGDEQYF	TGTGCCAGCCTACCCCCGATTGTATCAGCCGGAGACGAGCAGTACTTC
TRBV3-1/TRBV3-2	TRBD2	NA	TRBJ2-3	CASSPPGLYTQYF	TGTGCCAGCAGCCCACCGGGACTATATACGCAGTATTTT
TRBV30	NA	NA	TRBJ1-1	CAWRPGHYTEAFF	TGTGCCTGGAGGCCGGGACATTACACTGAAGCTTTCTTT
TRBV10-3	NA	few	TRBJ1-1	CAIKGGLNTEAFF	TGTGCCATCAAAGGAGGATTGAACACTGAAGCTTTCTTT
TRBV6-5	NA	once	TRBJ2-1	CASSLDFGSYNEQFF	TGTGCCAGCAGTCTAGACTTTGGCTCCTACAATGAGCAGTTCTTC
TRBV5-1	NA	NA	TRBJ2-5	CASSSPRKAEETQYF	TGCGCCAGCAGCTCCCCTAGGAAAGCGGAAGAGACCCAGTACTTC
TRBV5-1	TRBD2	NA	TRBJ2-1	CASSLPTSGSQNEQFF	TGCGCCAGCAGCCTTCCTACTAGCGGGAGTCAAAATGAGCAGTTCTTC
TRBV10-2	NA	NA	TRBJ1-2	CASTSGVNYGYTF	TGCGCCAGCACCTCGGGGGTTAACTATGGCTACACCTTC